This T cell receptor (beta chain) stems from a study of Ad26.COV2.S vaccination and SARS-CoV-2 variants (dated by TCRdb to the early 2020s). A note on the overall study: Donors in the vaccine arm were drawn from COV1001, a phase I-IIa trial of Ad26.COV2.S in healthy adults that was multicentre, randomized, double-blind and placebo-controlled. Ad26.COV2.S was administered intramuscularly at a dose of 5x10^10 or 1x10^11 viral particles, either as one shot or as two shots given 56 days apart. TCRbeta repertoire sequencing was used to assess the specificity and breadth of SARS-CoV-2-reactive T cell receptors after Ad26.COV2.S vaccination. The TCR-sequenced set comprised about 32 samples: around 20 Ad26.COV2.S vaccine recipients, 5 placebo recipients and 8 SARS-CoV-2 convalescent individuals. Participants in the trial were split at random into five groups of five each, receiving low-dose or high-dose Ad26.COV2.S once or twice, or else placebo on both occasions. Blinding of investigators to trial group allocation was maintained during experiments and outcome assessment.

This specimen's treatment or condition label, interpreted: 15 to 20 received Ad26.COV2.S at low or high dose, single or two shots; 5 received placebo; per-sample allocation not given. For vaccine and placebo recipients, repertoires were sequenced using samples collected on day 63 after the first injection. Cohort 1b enrolled 25 to 30 adults aged 18-55 years at a single site in Boston, USA, between 29 July and 7 August 2020. Ad26.COV2.S was a replication-incompetent adenovirus type 26 vector that expressed a prefusion-stabilized SARS-CoV-2 spike protein derived from the original Wuhan strain. The immunoSEQ Assay was used to sequence TCRbeta CDR3 regions. After extraction, genomic DNA underwent amplification by bias-controlled multiplex PCR, followed by high-throughput sequencing. In the paper's pipeline: To quantify the absolute abundance of every unique TCRbeta CDR3 region, sequences were collapsed and filtered. Usable DNA was measured by amplifying reference genes present in all nucleated cells, and TCRbeta template counts were normalized to that usable DNA to estimate T cell fraction. Repertoire TCRs were annotated as SARS-CoV-2-specific by exact matching of V gene, CDR3 amino acid sequence and J gene to a known reactive TCR set. MIRA supplied the reference SARS-CoV-2 TCR set, which was filtered for enrichment in COVID-19-positive ImmuneCODE repertoires so that public or cross-reactive TCRs were removed. Drawing on the MIRA antigens, annotated TCRs were analysed further at the level of specific ORF or position within ORF. Breadth was defined as the number of annotated unique rearrangements divided by the total number of unique productive rearrangements, and depth was defined as the summed frequency of the annotated unique rearrangements. Group comparisons of TCR breadth used two-sided Wilcoxon rank-sum tests. TCRdb limited this immuneACCESS table to in-frame rearrangements with V and J called. A share of clones is missing; checked studies link under half to unresolved V genes, and the rest is unexplained. D and trimming were read from the DNA, whereas the V and J calls and clone size are those reported in that table. This sample comprises about 240,000 clones, 88% of them detected only once. The ten largest clonotypes hold about 10% of the sample.

As concerns this clone: The target of this receptor is not known. No much larger clone is present one base from it, and per-base qualities are unavailable.

From its cysteine to its phenylalanine, the CDR3 spans 14 amino acids. Only CDR3 DNA is held: 42 bases, read in frame from base 1. V loses 0 bases of germline sequence and J loses 7 bases, and the interval between the two ends is 9 bases. The germline V gene supplies CDR1 KGHSH and CDR2 LQKENI. Results the study describes overall, beyond this receptor: The study was not powered for comparison of responses between vaccine doses or regimens. Substantial breadth of spike-specific CD8+ and CD4+ T cell responses was reported after vaccination. Non-spike TCR breadth was comparable between vaccine and placebo recipients, consistent with the vaccine containing only spike. The authors noted that total T cell responses may have been underestimated by the TCR breadth and depth analyses. Compared with placebo recipients, Ad26.COV2.S recipients showed higher spike-specific TCR breadth (P = 0.0014).

The chain joins TRBV18 to TRBJ1-4; TRBD1 is a weak D gene call, 5 bases matching. The clonotype was recovered from a person between 18 and 65 years old who received the Ad26.COV2.S COVID-19 vaccine or a placebo. Sample: peripheral blood, taken in a trial of Ad26.COV2.S vaccine versus placebo. The CDR3 region has the sequence CASSPPGAFEKLFF. Here is the DNA: TGTGCCAGCTCACCACCCGGGGCATTTGAAAAACTGTTTTTT.